This TCR beta chain appears in the sequencing data of a study of shared clonotypes between healthy human individuals. A remark on this clone: What it binds is not known. This sample also contains other DNA sequences that code for the same CDR3.

Each subset's genomic DNA was split evenly across several immunoSEQ plates. Measured with immunoSEQ multiplex PCR; TCRdb has only the in-frame clones, and not every one. The repertoire holds roughly 2.1 million clones, with roughly 91% as singletons. V was cut by 0 bases and J by 7 bases, with 4 bases left in between. The CDR3 contains 12 residues. In germline, CDR1 is SEHNR, CDR2 FQNEAQ (reference sequence). Whole-study results and caveats: With a handful of donors compared, 4% to 5% of naive CD4 clonotypes were shared.

CD45RO-negative cells were positively selected for CCR7, leaving out terminally differentiated effector memory CD45RA+ cells. The chain joins TRBV7-9 to TRBJ2-1; D unresolved. The TCR comes from a man aged 18 to 35 in good health. Some clones in this sample may be carry-over from other donors' samples. Sequenced input: naive CD8+ T cells from PBMCs. The CDR3 reads CASSLAPNEQFF. The CDR3, as DNA: TGTGCCAGCAGCTTAGCCCCTAATGAGCAGTTCTTC.